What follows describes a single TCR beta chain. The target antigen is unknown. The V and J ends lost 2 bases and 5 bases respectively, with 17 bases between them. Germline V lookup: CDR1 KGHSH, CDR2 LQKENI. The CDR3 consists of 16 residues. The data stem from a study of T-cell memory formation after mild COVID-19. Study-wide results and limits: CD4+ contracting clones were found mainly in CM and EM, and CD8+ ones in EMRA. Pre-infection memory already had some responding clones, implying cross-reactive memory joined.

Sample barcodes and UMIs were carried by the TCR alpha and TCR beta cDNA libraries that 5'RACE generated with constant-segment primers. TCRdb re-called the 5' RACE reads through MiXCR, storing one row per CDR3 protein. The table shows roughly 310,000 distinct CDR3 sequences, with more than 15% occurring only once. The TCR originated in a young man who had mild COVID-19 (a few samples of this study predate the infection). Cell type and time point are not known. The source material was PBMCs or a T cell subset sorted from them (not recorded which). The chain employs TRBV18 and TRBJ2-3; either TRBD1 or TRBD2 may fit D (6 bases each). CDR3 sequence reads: CASSPWRGADVDTQYF. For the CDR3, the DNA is TGTGCCAGCTCACCATGGAGGGGGGCTGATGTAGATACGCAGTATTTT.